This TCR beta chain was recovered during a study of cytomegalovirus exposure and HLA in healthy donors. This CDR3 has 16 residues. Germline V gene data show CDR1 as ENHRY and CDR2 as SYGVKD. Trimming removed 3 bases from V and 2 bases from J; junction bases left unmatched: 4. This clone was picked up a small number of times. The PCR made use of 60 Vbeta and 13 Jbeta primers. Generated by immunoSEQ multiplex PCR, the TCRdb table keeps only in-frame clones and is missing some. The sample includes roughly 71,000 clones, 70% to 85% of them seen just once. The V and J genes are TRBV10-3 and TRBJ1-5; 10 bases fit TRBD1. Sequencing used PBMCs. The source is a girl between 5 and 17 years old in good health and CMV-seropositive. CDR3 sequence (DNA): TGTGCCATCAGTGACGCCGGGACAGGGGGCAATCAGCCCCAGCATTTT. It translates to CAISDAGTGGNQPQHF.